Listed below are T cell receptor beta chains from one sample, sequenced in a study of T cell repertoires in cytomegalovirus infection. No antigen is known for these receptors. Via MiXCR, TCRdb re-called the reads, giving one row per CDR3 protein. The profile shows around 750,000 distinct CDR3 sequences, approximately 29% of them singletons. Material: cultured CD8+ T cells from PBMCs, obtained from culture after CMV antigen stimulation. Receptor source: a human donor in good health (CMV status not recorded). Some clones in this sample may be carry-over from other donors' samples. CDR3s include the opening cysteine and the closing phenylalanine or tryptophan. Each record gives: J gene, D gene, V gene, clone size, CDR3 protein, CDR3 DNA. The D gene is left open where the match is weak. Clone size is stated in some rows and not others, as once, few, many or a class when expanded.

j_gene: TRBJ1-2; d_gene: TRBD1; v_gene: TRBV2; abundance: once; CDR3aa: CASSEAMGTGGGYTF; CDR3nt: TGTGCCAGCAGTGAAGCTATGGGGACAGGGGGTGGCTACACCTTC
j_gene: TRBJ2-2; d_gene: .; v_gene: TRBV6-5; abundance: .; CDR3aa: CASSYSDGDTGELFF; CDR3nt: TGTGCCAGCAGTTACTCGGATGGAGACACCGGGGAGCTGTTTTTT
j_gene: TRBJ1-6; d_gene: TRBD1; v_gene: TRBV27; abundance: once; CDR3aa: CASSPGQALYNSPLHF; CDR3nt: TGTGCCAGCAGTCCAGGACAGGCTTTGTATAATTCACCCCTCCACTTT
j_gene: TRBJ1-1; d_gene: .; v_gene: TRBV7-8; abundance: many; CDR3aa: CASSPDPRKAFF; CDR3nt: TGTGCCAGCAGCCCAGACCCCCGGAAAGCTTTCTTT
j_gene: TRBJ1-4; d_gene: .; v_gene: TRBV20-1; abundance: .; CDR3aa: CSARNGLGDEKLFF; CDR3nt: TGCAGTGCTAGGAACGGGCTCGGGGATGAAAAACTGTTTTTT
j_gene: TRBJ1-5; d_gene: .; v_gene: TRBV7-2; abundance: many; CDR3aa: CASSLGSQGWPQHF; CDR3nt: TGTGCCAGCAGCTTAGGGTCTCAAGGTTGGCCCCAGCATTTT
j_gene: TRBJ1-6; d_gene: TRBD1; v_gene: TRBV27; abundance: many; CDR3aa: CASSSKWDSPRNSPLHF; CDR3nt: TGTGCCAGCAGTTCAAAATGGGACAGCCCCCGAAATTCACCCCTCCACTTT
j_gene: TRBJ2-1; d_gene: TRBD2; v_gene: TRBV7-2; abundance: few; CDR3aa: CASSRLAGNPSYNEQFF; CDR3nt: TGTGCCAGCAGCCGACTAGCGGGGAACCCTTCCTACAATGAGCAGTTCTTC
j_gene: TRBJ2-7; d_gene: .; v_gene: TRBV2; abundance: .; CDR3aa: CASSEALLLPDYEQYF; CDR3nt: TGTGCCAGCAGTGAAGCGCTTTTACTGCCCGACTACGAGCAGTACTTC
j_gene: TRBJ1-3; d_gene: .; v_gene: TRBV10-3; abundance: .; CDR3aa: CAILDGSSGNTIYF; CDR3nt: TGTGCCATCTTGGACGGAAGCTCTGGAAACACCATATATTTT
j_gene: TRBJ1-5; d_gene: .; v_gene: TRBV4-1; abundance: few; CDR3aa: CASSQGQLGPQPQHF; CDR3nt: TGCGCCAGCAGCCAAGGACAGCTTGGCCCTCAGCCCCAGCATTTT
j_gene: TRBJ2-6; d_gene: TRBD2; v_gene: TRBV6-6; abundance: .; CDR3aa: CASGGQSGANVLTF; CDR3nt: TGTGCCTCGGGAGGGCAGTCTGGGGCCAACGTCCTGACTTTC
j_gene: TRBJ1-6; d_gene: .; v_gene: TRBV11-3; abundance: many; CDR3aa: CASSLGGRNSPLHF; CDR3nt: TGTGCCAGCAGCTTAGGGGGCAGGAATTCACCCCTCCACTTT
j_gene: TRBJ2-3; d_gene: .; v_gene: TRBV7-3; abundance: once; CDR3aa: CASSLGRGARLDTQYF; CDR3nt: TGTGCCAGCAGCTTAGGGCGAGGTGCGCGATTGGATACGCAGTATTTT
j_gene: TRBJ1-5; d_gene: .; v_gene: TRBV4-3; abundance: .; CDR3aa: CASSDSLDRNQPQHF; CDR3nt: TGCGCCAGCAGCGACTCCCTGGACAGAAATCAGCCCCAGCATTTT
j_gene: TRBJ2-5; d_gene: .; v_gene: TRBV24-1; abundance: .; CDR3aa: CATSDSVGAWYF; CDR3nt: TGTGCCACCAGTGATTCAGTGGGGGCTTGGTACTTC
j_gene: TRBJ2-6; d_gene: .; v_gene: TRBV5-5; abundance: few; CDR3aa: CASSLGSTLSGANVLTF; CDR3nt: TGTGCCAGCAGCTTAGGCAGTACGTTATCTGGGGCCAACGTCCTGACTTTC
j_gene: TRBJ1-5; d_gene: .; v_gene: TRBV7-3; abundance: few; CDR3aa: CASSLTLPSNQPQHF; CDR3nt: TGTGCCAGCAGCTTAACGTTACCTAGCAATCAGCCCCAGCATTTT
j_gene: TRBJ2-1; d_gene: TRBD1; v_gene: TRBV6-6; abundance: few; CDR3aa: CASLRDRSDEQFF; CDR3nt: TGTGCCAGCCTCCGGGACAGGTCTGATGAGCAGTTCTTC
j_gene: TRBJ1-3; d_gene: .; v_gene: TRBV6-1; abundance: few; CDR3aa: CASSALGPPYSSGNTIYF; CDR3nt: TGTGCCAGCAGTGCGTTAGGACCGCCGTATAGCTCTGGAAACACCATATATTTT
j_gene: TRBJ2-5; d_gene: .; v_gene: TRBV27; abundance: .; CDR3aa: CASSWTVKETQYF; CDR3nt: TGTGCCAGCAGTTGGACAGTGAAGGAGACCCAGTACTTC
j_gene: TRBJ2-1; d_gene: TRBD1; v_gene: TRBV7-4; abundance: .; CDR3aa: CASSSVIQGNEQFF; CDR3nt: TGTGCCAGCAGCTCAGTGATACAGGGGAATGAGCAGTTCTTC
j_gene: TRBJ1-2; d_gene: .; v_gene: TRBV9; abundance: few; CDR3aa: CASSVGETVYGYTF; CDR3nt: TGTGCCAGCAGCGTAGGAGAGACGGTCTATGGCTACACCTTC
j_gene: TRBJ2-3; d_gene: TRBD1; v_gene: TRBV27; abundance: few; CDR3aa: CASSFGTGGADTQYF; CDR3nt: TGTGCCAGCAGTTTTGGGACAGGGGGTGCAGATACGCAGTATTTT
j_gene: TRBJ2-5; d_gene: TRBD2; v_gene: TRBV7-3; abundance: .; CDR3aa: CASSSGLAGGPVRETQYF; CDR3nt: TGTGCCAGCAGCTCAGGACTAGCGGGGGGGCCTGTAAGAGAGACCCAGTACTTC
j_gene: TRBJ1-1; d_gene: .; v_gene: TRBV18; abundance: .; CDR3aa: CASSPRGQILSHDTEAFF; CDR3nt: TGTGCCAGCTCACCACGGGGACAAATTCTATCACACGACACTGAAGCTTTCTTT
j_gene: TRBJ2-7; d_gene: .; v_gene: TRBV7-9; abundance: .; CDR3aa: CASSSSTGLTYEQYF; CDR3nt: TGTGCCAGCAGCTCGAGCACGGGGCTCACCTACGAGCAGTACTTC
j_gene: TRBJ2-2; d_gene: .; v_gene: TRBV6-6; abundance: .; CDR3aa: CASSYSWTSNTGELFF; CDR3nt: TGTGCCAGCAGTTACTCCTGGACGTCGAACACCGGGGAGCTGTTTTTT
j_gene: TRBJ1-1; d_gene: .; v_gene: TRBV28; abundance: .; CDR3aa: CASSFPSGEVNTEAFF; CDR3nt: TGTGCCAGCAGTTTCCCATCGGGGGAAGTGAACACTGAAGCTTTCTTT
j_gene: TRBJ2-3; d_gene: .; v_gene: TRBV24-1; abundance: .; CDR3aa: CATSEGFWGGRTDTQYF; CDR3nt: TGTGCCACCAGTGAAGGTTTTTGGGGGGGCCGGACAGATACGCAGTATTTT
j_gene: TRBJ2-1; d_gene: TRBD1; v_gene: TRBV29-1; abundance: .; CDR3aa: CSVDRVTDNEQFF; CDR3nt: TGCAGCGTCGACAGGGTTACGGACAATGAGCAGTTCTTC
j_gene: TRBJ1-2; d_gene: .; v_gene: TRBV29-1; abundance: .; CDR3aa: CSVEDGRDGYTF; CDR3nt: TGCAGCGTTGAAGATGGCAGGGATGGCTACACCTTC
j_gene: TRBJ1-2; d_gene: .; v_gene: TRBV20-1; abundance: few; CDR3aa: CSALRTDPVYYGYTF; CDR3nt: TGCAGTGCTCTTCGGACAGACCCTGTTTACTATGGCTACACCTTC
j_gene: TRBJ1-2; d_gene: TRBD1; v_gene: TRBV9; abundance: .; CDR3aa: CASTTDRNYGYTF; CDR3nt: TGTGCCAGCACCACGGACAGGAACTATGGCTACACCTTC
j_gene: TRBJ1-2; d_gene: .; v_gene: TRBV12-3/TRBV12-4; abundance: many; CDR3aa: CASSLNSHSSNYGYTF; CDR3nt: TGTGCCAGCAGTTTGAACAGTCATAGTAGCAACTATGGCTACACCTTC
j_gene: TRBJ2-1; d_gene: TRBD2; v_gene: TRBV5-6; abundance: few; CDR3aa: CASSLEGLARTNEQFF; CDR3nt: TGTGCCAGCAGCTTGGAGGGACTAGCTAGAACCAATGAGCAGTTCTTC
j_gene: TRBJ1-1; d_gene: .; v_gene: TRBV12-3/TRBV12-4; abundance: few; CDR3aa: CASSLEPSAFF; CDR3nt: TGTGCCAGCAGTTTGGAACCTTCAGCTTTCTTT
j_gene: TRBJ1-5; d_gene: TRBD1; v_gene: TRBV7-8; abundance: many; CDR3aa: CASSLDPQGLNQPQHF; CDR3nt: TGTGCCAGCAGCTTAGATCCACAGGGGCTCAATCAGCCCCAGCATTTT
j_gene: TRBJ2-1; d_gene: TRBD1; v_gene: TRBV7-6; abundance: many; CDR3aa: CASSLADRGHNEQFF; CDR3nt: TGTGCCAGCAGCTTAGCGGACAGGGGTCACAATGAGCAGTTCTTC
j_gene: TRBJ1-3; d_gene: .; v_gene: TRBV9; abundance: .; CDR3aa: CASSAGGENTIYF; CDR3nt: TGTGCCAGCAGCGCCGGGGGGGAAAACACCATATATTTT
j_gene: TRBJ2-3; d_gene: TRBD2; v_gene: TRBV5-4; abundance: .; CDR3aa: CASTQGGGGVTDTQYF; CDR3nt: TGTGCCAGCACCCAAGGGGGCGGGGGGGTCACAGATACGCAGTATTTT
j_gene: TRBJ1-1; d_gene: TRBD1; v_gene: TRBV7-6; abundance: .; CDR3aa: CASSLAGQGAMNTEAFF; CDR3nt: TGTGCCAGCAGCTTAGCGGGACAGGGGGCGATGAACACTGAAGCTTTCTTT
j_gene: TRBJ1-2; d_gene: TRBD1; v_gene: TRBV4-1; abundance: few; CDR3aa: CASSLRQGANYGYTF; CDR3nt: TGCGCCAGCAGCTTACGACAGGGGGCAAACTATGGCTACACCTTC
j_gene: TRBJ1-1; d_gene: .; v_gene: TRBV11-1; abundance: .; CDR3aa: CASSLRRGVRTEAFF; CDR3nt: TGTGCCAGCAGCTTACGGCGGGGGGTCAGGACTGAAGCTTTCTTT
j_gene: TRBJ2-7; d_gene: .; v_gene: TRBV6-6; abundance: few; CDR3aa: CATLQPHEQYF; CDR3nt: TGTGCCACCCTCCAACCTCACGAGCAGTACTTC
j_gene: TRBJ1-5; d_gene: .; v_gene: TRBV6-1; abundance: .; CDR3aa: CASSLLRVDNQPQHF; CDR3nt: TGTGCCAGCAGTCTGTTAAGGGTAGATAATCAGCCCCAGCATTTT
j_gene: TRBJ2-1; d_gene: TRBD2; v_gene: TRBV7-6; abundance: .; CDR3aa: CASSSLTSGGLNEQFF; CDR3nt: TGTGCCAGCAGCTCTCTTACTAGCGGGGGGCTTAATGAGCAGTTCTTC
j_gene: TRBJ2-7; d_gene: TRBD1; v_gene: TRBV29-1; abundance: .; CDR3aa: CSVRGGQTYEQYF; CDR3nt: TGCAGCGTTCGAGGGGGACAGACCTACGAGCAGTACTTC
j_gene: TRBJ1-2; d_gene: TRBD1; v_gene: TRBV2; abundance: few; CDR3aa: CASSVATDRGHYGYTF; CDR3nt: TGTGCCAGCAGTGTTGCAACGGACAGGGGGCACTATGGCTACACCTTC
j_gene: TRBJ1-5; d_gene: .; v_gene: TRBV19; abundance: few; CDR3aa: CASTYPTGNQPQHF; CDR3nt: TGTGCCAGTACTTACCCCACAGGGAATCAGCCCCAGCATTTT
j_gene: TRBJ2-7; d_gene: TRBD2; v_gene: TRBV4-1; abundance: few; CDR3aa: CASSHPGLVYEQYF; CDR3nt: TGCGCCAGCAGCCACCCGGGACTAGTTTACGAGCAGTACTTC
j_gene: TRBJ1-1; d_gene: .; v_gene: TRBV12-3/TRBV12-4; abundance: .; CDR3aa: CASTSMAEAFF; CDR3nt: TGTGCCAGCACCTCTATGGCTGAAGCTTTCTTT
j_gene: TRBJ1-4; d_gene: .; v_gene: TRBV29-1; abundance: few; CDR3aa: CSVETAATNEKLFF; CDR3nt: TGCAGCGTTGAAACAGCTGCAACTAATGAAAAACTGTTTTTT
j_gene: TRBJ1-5; d_gene: TRBD1; v_gene: TRBV28; abundance: .; CDR3aa: CASRDQGASEFDQPQHF; CDR3nt: TGTGCCAGCAGGGACCAGGGGGCGAGTGAATTTGATCAGCCCCAGCATTTT
j_gene: TRBJ1-4; d_gene: .; v_gene: TRBV6-6; abundance: many; CDR3aa: CASSYLPGGFNEKLFF; CDR3nt: TGTGCCAGCAGTTACCTCCCAGGAGGCTTTAATGAAAAACTGTTTTTT
j_gene: TRBJ2-1; d_gene: TRBD1; v_gene: TRBV27; abundance: .; CDR3aa: CVSSWTGDNEQFF; CDR3nt: TGTGTCAGCAGTTGGACAGGGGACAATGAGCAGTTCTTC
j_gene: TRBJ1-2; d_gene: .; v_gene: TRBV7-8; abundance: few; CDR3aa: CASSLVPAGGDGYTF; CDR3nt: TGTGCCAGCAGCTTAGTACCCGCAGGCGGGGATGGCTACACCTTC
j_gene: TRBJ2-2; d_gene: .; v_gene: TRBV7-8; abundance: many; CDR3aa: CASSLPAGELFF; CDR3nt: TGTGCCAGCAGCCTCCCCGCCGGGGAGCTGTTTTTT
j_gene: TRBJ2-5; d_gene: .; v_gene: TRBV14; abundance: few; CDR3aa: CASSQFEWGETQYF; CDR3nt: TGTGCCAGCAGCCAATTTGAATGGGGAGAGACCCAGTACTTC
j_gene: TRBJ1-2; d_gene: TRBD1; v_gene: TRBV7-9; abundance: many; CDR3aa: CASSTWTGVGVNGGYTF; CDR3nt: TGTGCCAGCAGCACCTGGACAGGGGTGGGGGTGAACGGTGGCTACACCTTC